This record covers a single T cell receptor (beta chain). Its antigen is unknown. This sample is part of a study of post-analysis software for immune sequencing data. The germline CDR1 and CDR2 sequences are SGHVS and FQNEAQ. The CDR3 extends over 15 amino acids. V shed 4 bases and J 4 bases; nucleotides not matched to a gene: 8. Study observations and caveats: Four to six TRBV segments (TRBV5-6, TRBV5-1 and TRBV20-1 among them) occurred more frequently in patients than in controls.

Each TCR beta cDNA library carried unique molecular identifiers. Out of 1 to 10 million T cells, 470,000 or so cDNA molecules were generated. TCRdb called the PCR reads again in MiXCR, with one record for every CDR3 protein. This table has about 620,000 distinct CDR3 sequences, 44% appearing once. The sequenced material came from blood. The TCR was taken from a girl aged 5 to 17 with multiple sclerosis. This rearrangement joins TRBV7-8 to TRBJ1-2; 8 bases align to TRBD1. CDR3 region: CASSSQGALSYGYTF. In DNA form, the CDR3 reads TGTGCCAGCAGCTCCCAGGGGGCGTTAAGCTATGGCTACACCTTC.